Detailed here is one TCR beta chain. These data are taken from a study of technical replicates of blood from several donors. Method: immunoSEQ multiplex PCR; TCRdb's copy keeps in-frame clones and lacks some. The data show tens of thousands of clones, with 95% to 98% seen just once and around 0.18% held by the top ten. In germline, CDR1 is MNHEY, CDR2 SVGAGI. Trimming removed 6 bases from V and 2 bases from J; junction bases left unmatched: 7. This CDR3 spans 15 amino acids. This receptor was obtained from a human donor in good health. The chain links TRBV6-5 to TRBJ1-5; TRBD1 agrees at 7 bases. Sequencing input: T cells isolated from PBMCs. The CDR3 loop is CASSLTGVGNQPQHF. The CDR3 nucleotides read TGTGCCAGCAGCTTAACAGGGGTTGGCAATCAGCCCCAGCATTTT.